This T cell receptor beta chain was recovered during a study of T cells after yellow fever vaccination. Study as a whole: Preparation of fractions with low cell numbers was performed using SMART-Seq v4 Ultra Low Input.

With respect to this clonotype: Its antigen is not identified.

In TCRdb, the 5' RACE reads were re-called with MiXCR into one record per CDR3 protein. Among about 350,000 distinct CDR3 sequences, roughly 4.3% were seen once, and the ten largest hold under 30%. Per the germline V gene, CDR1 is SGHDN and CDR2 is FVKESK. The CDR3 spans 12 residues. Trimming took 4 bases from V and 2 from J, leaving 6 bases between them. Study-level results: Boosting was followed by the reappearance of most primary-vaccination clones (roughly 95% CD4, around 90% CD8). Abundant clonotypes from the bulk population could get into FACS-sorted repertoires as contaminants.

The chain recombines TRBV14 with TRBJ2-7; no clear D gene. This sequence was found in a man between 18 and 29 years old who received the YFV17D yellow fever vaccine. The sample was PBMCs, taken 5 days after the yellow fever booster vaccination. CDR3 sequence: CASSRHPYEQYF. DNA for the CDR3: TGTGCCAGCAGCCGACACCCCTACGAGCAGTACTTC.